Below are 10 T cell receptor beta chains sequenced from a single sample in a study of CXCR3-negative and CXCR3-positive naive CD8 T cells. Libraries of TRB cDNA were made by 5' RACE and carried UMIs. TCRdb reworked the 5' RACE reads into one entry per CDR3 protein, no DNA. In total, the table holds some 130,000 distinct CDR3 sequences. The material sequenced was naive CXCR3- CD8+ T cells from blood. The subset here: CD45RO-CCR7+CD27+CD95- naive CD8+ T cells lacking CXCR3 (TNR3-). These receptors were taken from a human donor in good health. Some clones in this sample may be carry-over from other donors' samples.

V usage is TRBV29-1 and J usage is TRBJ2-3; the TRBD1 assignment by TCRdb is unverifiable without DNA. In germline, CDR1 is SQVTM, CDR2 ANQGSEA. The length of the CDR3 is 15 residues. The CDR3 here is CSVEDQTGRGDTQYF.

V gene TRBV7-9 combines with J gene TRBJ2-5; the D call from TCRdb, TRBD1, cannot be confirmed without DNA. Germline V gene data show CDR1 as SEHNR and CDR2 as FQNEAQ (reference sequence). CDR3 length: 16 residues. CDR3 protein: CASSTTLAPQAETQYF.

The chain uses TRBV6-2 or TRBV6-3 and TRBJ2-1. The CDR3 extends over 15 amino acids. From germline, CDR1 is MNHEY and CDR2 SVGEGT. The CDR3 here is CASTGSGNKGNEQFF.

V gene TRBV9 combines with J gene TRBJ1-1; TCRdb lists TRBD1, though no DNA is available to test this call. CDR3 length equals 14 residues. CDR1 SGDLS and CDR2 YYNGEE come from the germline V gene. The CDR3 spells CASSVVLGNTEAFF.

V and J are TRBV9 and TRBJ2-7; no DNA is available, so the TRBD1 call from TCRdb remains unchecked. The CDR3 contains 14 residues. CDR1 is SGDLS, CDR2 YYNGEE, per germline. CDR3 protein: CASSAQQGAYEQYF.

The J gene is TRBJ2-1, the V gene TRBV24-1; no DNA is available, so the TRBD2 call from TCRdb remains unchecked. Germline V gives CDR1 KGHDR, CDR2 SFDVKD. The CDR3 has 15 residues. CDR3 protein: CATGRGLAENNEQFF.

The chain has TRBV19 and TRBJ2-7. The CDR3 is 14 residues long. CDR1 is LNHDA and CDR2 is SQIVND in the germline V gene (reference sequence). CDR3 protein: CASSVRPLSYEQYF.

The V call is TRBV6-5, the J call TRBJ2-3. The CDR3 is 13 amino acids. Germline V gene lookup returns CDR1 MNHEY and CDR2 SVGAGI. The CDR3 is CASSYLSTDTQYF.

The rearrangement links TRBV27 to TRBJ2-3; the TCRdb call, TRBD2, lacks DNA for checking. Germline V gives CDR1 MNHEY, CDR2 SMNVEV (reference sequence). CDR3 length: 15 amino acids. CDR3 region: CASSGLAGVADTQYF.

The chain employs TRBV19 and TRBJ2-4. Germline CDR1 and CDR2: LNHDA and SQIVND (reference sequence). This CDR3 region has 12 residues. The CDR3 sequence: CASSITKNIQYF. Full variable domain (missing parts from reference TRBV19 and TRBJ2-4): DGGITQSPKYLFRKEGQNVTLSCEQNLNHDAMYWYRQDPGQGLRLIYYSQIVNDFQKGDIAEGYSVSREKKESFPLTVTSAQKNPTAFYLCASSITKNIQYFGAGTRLSVL.